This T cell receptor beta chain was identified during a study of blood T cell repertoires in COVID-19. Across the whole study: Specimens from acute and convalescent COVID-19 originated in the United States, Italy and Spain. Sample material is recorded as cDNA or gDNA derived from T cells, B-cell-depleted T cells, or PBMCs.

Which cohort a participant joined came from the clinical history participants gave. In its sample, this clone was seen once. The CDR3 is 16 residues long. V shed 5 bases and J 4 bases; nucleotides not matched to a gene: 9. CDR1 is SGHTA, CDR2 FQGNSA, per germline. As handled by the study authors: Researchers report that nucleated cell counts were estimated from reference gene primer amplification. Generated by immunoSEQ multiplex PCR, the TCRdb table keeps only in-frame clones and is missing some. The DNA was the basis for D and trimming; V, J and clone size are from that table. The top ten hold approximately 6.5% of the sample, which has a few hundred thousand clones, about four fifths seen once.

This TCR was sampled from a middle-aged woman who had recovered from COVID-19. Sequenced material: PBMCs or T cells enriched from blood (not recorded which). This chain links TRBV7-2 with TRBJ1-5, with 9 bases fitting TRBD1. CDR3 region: CASSPRQGVGNQPQHF. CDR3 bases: TGTGCCAGCAGCCCACGACAGGGGGTAGGGAATCAGCCCCAGCATTTT.